This is a list of T cell receptor beta chains from one sample in a study of blood T cell repertoires in COVID-19. Measured with immunoSEQ multiplex PCR; TCRdb has only the in-frame clones, and not every one. The table shows some 200,000 clones, with about 86% occurring only once. The sample was peripheral blood. These receptors were taken from a woman aged 80 or over in a cohort sampled during active or convalescent COVID-19. CDR3s leave out the opening cysteine and the closing phenylalanine or tryptophan.

V gene	J gene	CDR3 protein
TRBV18	TRBJ2-1	ASSPPPSGEYNEQF
TRBV7-2	TRBJ2-7	ASSYTRDSSYEQY
TRBV6-1	TRBJ1-2	ASSEAVEPGYGYT
TRBV2	TRBJ2-1	ASNNPGTSNEQF
TRBV6-6	TRBJ2-1	ASSRVILAVSYNEQF
TRBV5-1	TRBJ2-5	ASSLGVSSAQETQY
TRBV3-1/TRBV3-2	TRBJ2-1	ASSQGAGFYNEQF
TRBV30	TRBJ1-5	AWSHYRGQGPYSNQPQH
TRBV7-2	TRBJ1-5	ASSLGFSVQEPQH
TRBV11-2	TRBJ2-4	ASSLEELAWAKNIQY
TRBV5-5	TRBJ2-5	ASSLATKETQY
TRBV2	TRBJ2-5	ASSVFIQY
TRBV9	TRBJ2-7	ASSPRTSGGSEQY
TRBV5-1	TRBJ1-6	ASSPDRDRSSYNSPLH
TRBV5-1	TRBJ1-6	ASSLAGLRYNSPLH
TRBV5-1	TRBJ2-1	ASSLGWLAGAHNEQF
TRBV5-1	TRBJ2-5	ASSWGTGERETQY
TRBV24-1	TRBJ2-5	ATSDLGTGGALSQETQY
TRBV15	TRBJ1-5	ATSRETGQGAVPYQPQH
TRBV5-4	TRBJ2-5	ASSPQGAGFPGETQY
TRBV11-2	TRBJ1-6	ASSLDGRQGALFTNSPLH
TRBV5-1	TRBJ2-5	ASSRILAGEGETQY
TRBV27	TRBJ1-1	ASSPRGQFPLYMNTEAF
TRBV24-1	TRBJ2-1	ATSGDPGTGYNEQF
TRBV7-2	TRBJ1-2	ASSLGGRINYGYT
TRBV2	TRBJ2-5	ASSGLQGAETQY
TRBV7-9	TRBJ2-5	ASSPRTGEETQY
TRBV5-1	TRBJ2-4	ASSRTRQENIQY